The text below deals with one TCR beta chain. The sample is drawn from a study of pediatric ulcerative colitis. V trimming: 3 bases; J trimming: 2 bases; junction bases outside the gene matches: 7. The CDR3 runs to 15 residues. Germline V CDR1 and CDR2: MDHEN, SYDVKM. The assay was run at survey level. Assay: immunoSEQ multiplex PCR; the TCRdb copy retains only in-frame clones and omits some. The sample lists 55,000 to 70,000 clones, around 87% seen once, with roughly 1.5% in the top ten. The rearrangement joins TRBV28 to TRBJ2-7; 7 bases match TRBD2. The sequenced material came from blood. This clonotype was sampled from a boy aged 5-17 years who was a control in a study of pediatric ulcerative colitis. Written as DNA, the CDR3 is TGTGCCAGCAGTTTCCCCAGGGAGGGACCCTACGAGCAGTACTTC. Translating it yields CASSFPREGPYEQYF.